This entry features one T cell receptor beta chain sequence. Antigen unknown. The PCR had 60 Vbeta and 13 Jbeta primers. The repertoire was sequenced with immunoSEQ multiplex PCR; TCRdb's copy has only in-frame clones and lacks some. In the table there are roughly 150,000 clones, approximately 81% of which are singletons. The sample comes from a study of cytomegalovirus exposure and HLA in healthy donors. Study results and caveats: Trimming of TCR beta V- and J-genes showed a link, identified in a later analysis, to a missense DCLRE1C variant. Later on, an analysis showed TCR association rates differing by HLA locus, with DRB1 the most and HLA-C the fewest. 87-base-pair reads could not separate some V segments, including TRBV6-2 and TRBV6-3.

Germline CDR1 reads GTSNPN; CDR2 reads SVGIG (reference sequence). This CDR3 has 11 residues. The V end lost 5 bases, the J end lost 4 bases, and 9 bases lay between the germline ends. The gene calls are TRBV30 and TRBJ2-7; TRBD1 is a possible D gene (6 bases). The clonotype was recovered from a boy aged 2 to 10 in good health and CMV-seronegative. The sample consisted of PBMCs. CDR3 in amino acids: CAWGTGYEQYF. The CDR3 DNA reads as TGTGCCTGGGGAACAGGGTACGAGCAGTACTTC.